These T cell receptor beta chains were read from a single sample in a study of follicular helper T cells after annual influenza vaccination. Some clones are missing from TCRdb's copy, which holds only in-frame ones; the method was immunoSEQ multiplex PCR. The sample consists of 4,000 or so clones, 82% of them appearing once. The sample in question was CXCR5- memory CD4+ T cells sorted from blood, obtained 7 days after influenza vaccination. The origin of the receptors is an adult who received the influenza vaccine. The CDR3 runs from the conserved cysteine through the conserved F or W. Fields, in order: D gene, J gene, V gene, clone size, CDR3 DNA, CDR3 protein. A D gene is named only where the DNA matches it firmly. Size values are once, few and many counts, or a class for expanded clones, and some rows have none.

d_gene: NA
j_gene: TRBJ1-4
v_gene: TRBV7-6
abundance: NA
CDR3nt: TGTGCCAGCAGCACTAGCCACGCCCGGGAGAATGAAAAACTGTTTTTT
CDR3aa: CASSTSHARENEKLFF

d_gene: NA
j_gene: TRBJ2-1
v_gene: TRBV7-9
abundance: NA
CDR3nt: TGTGCCAGCCAAAGGGACAATGAGCAGTTCTTC
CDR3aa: CASQRDNEQFF

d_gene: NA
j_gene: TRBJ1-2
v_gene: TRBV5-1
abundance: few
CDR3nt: TGCGCCAGCAGCTTGGACGGCAGCAACTATGGCTACACCTTC
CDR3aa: CASSLDGSNYGYTF

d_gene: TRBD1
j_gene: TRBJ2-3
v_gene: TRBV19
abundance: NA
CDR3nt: TGTGCCAGTAGCCAGGGACAGAGCACAGATACGCAGTATTTT
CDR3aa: CASSQGQSTDTQYF

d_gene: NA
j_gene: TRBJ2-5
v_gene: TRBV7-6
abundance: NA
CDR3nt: TGTGCCAGCAGCTTCAGTCGGGGGATTAACCAAGAGACCCAGTACTTC
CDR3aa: CASSFSRGINQETQYF

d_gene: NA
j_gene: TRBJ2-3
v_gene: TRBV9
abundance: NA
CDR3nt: TGTGCCAGCAGCGTATCCGAGGGTTTAGTAGATACGCAGTATTTT
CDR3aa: CASSVSEGLVDTQYF

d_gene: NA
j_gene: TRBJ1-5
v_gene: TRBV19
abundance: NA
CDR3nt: TGTGCCAGTAGTATTGAGACAGGTCGGAATCAGCCCCAGCATTTT
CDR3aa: CASSIETGRNQPQHF

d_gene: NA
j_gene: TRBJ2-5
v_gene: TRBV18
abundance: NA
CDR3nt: TGTGCCAGCTCACCAGTAGGACAGTCGGAGACCCAGTACTTC
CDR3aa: CASSPVGQSETQYF

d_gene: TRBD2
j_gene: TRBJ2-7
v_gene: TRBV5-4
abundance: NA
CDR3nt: TGTGCCAGCAGCGGAGGGACTAGTTCCTACGAGCAGTACTTC
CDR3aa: CASSGGTSSYEQYF

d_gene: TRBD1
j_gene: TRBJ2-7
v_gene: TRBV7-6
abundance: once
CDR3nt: TGTGCCAGCAGCTTATTCCGGGACAGGGCTAACGAGCAGTACTTC
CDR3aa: CASSLFRDRANEQYF

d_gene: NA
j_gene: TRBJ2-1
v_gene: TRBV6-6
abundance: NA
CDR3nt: TGTGCCAGCATTGACACGGGGGGCCCCATCAATGAGCAGTTCTTC
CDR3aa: CASIDTGGPINEQFF

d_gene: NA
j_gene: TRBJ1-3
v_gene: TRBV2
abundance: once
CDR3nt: TGTGCCAGCACGCGAGGAAACACCATATATTTT
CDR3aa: CASTRGNTIYF

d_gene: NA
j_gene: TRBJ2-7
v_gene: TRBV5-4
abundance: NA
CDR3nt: TGTGCCAGCAGCTTGGAGGGTTCAACCTACGAGCAGTACTTC
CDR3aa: CASSLEGSTYEQYF